These 13 T cell receptor beta chains came from one sample sequenced in a study of T cell repertoires in cytomegalovirus infection. Their antigen targets remain unknown. TCRdb reprocessed the reads with MiXCR, giving one entry per CDR3 protein. The sample holds hundreds of thousands of distinct CDR3 sequences; approximately 33% are singletons and the top ten take 15% to 20%. The material sequenced was cultured PBMCs, taken from culture after CMV antigen stimulation. The receptors were gathered from a human donor in good health (CMV status not recorded). Some clones in this sample may be carry-over from other donors' samples.

The chain carries TRBV5-4 and TRBJ2-3; no firm D call. The CDR3 sequence is 16 residues long. With 0 bases removed from V and 1 base from J, the gap between germline ends came to 12 bases. CDR1 is SGHNT, CDR2 YYREEE, per germline (reference sequence). The CDR3 DNA reads TGTGCCAGCAGCTTGGGTGATAGAATCGGCACAGATACGCAGTATTTT. Translating it yields CASSLGDRIGTDTQYF. Full variable domain (outside the CDR3, taken from reference TRBV5-4 and TRBJ2-3): ETGVTQSPTHLIKTRGQQVTLRCSSQSGHNTVSWYQQALGQGPQFIFQYYREEENGRGNFPPRFSGLQFPNYSSELNVNALELDDSALYLCASSLGDRIGTDTQYFGPGTRLTVL.

V is TRBV12-3 or TRBV12-4 and J is TRBJ1-4; TRBD1 is a possible D gene (6 bases). The CDR3 runs 15 residues. Trimming removed 6 bases at V and 5 bases at J, with 16 bases between. CDR3 nucleotide sequence: TGTGCCAGCAGCCCACAGGGACCTATCAATGAAAAACTGTTTTTT. It encodes CASSPQGPINEKLFF.

The chain recombines TRBV7-3 with TRBJ2-2; no clear D. The CDR3 runs to 16 residues. V lost 4 bases, J lost 0 bases, and 12 bases lay in between. CDR1 and CDR2 from the germline V gene are SGHTA and FQGTGA. CDR3 region: CASSSGQASNTGELFF. The CDR3 nucleotides are TGTGCCAGCAGCTCCGGGCAGGCCTCGAACACCGGGGAGCTGTTTTTT.

This clonotype was detected a few times. The chain couples TRBV7-2 to TRBJ1-1; D not certain. This CDR3 is built from 15 residues. Germline V gives CDR1 SGHTA, CDR2 FQGNSA. Trimming removed 4 bases from V and 3 bases from J, with 15 bases in between. DNA for the CDR3: TGTGCCAGCAGCTACAAACCCCCTAAGGACACTGAAGCTTTCTTT. It translates to CASSYKPPKDTEAFF.

This clonotype was recorded many times. The chain links TRBV7-2 to TRBJ2-2; TRBD2 might be the D (6 bases). In germline, CDR1 is SGHTA, CDR2 FQGNSA. The V gene lost 3 bases and the J gene lost 0 bases, with 8 bases spanning the gap. The CDR3 contains 15 residues. The DNA of the CDR3 is TGTGCCAGCAGCTTCGGGGGAGCGAACACCGGGGAGCTGTTTTTT. Protein: CASSFGGANTGELFF.

This chain connects TRBV6-1 to TRBJ1-6; D is unclear. Per the germline V gene, CDR1 is MNHNS and CDR2 is SASEGT. The CDR3 has 11 residues. V lost 2 bases and J lost 11, with 4 bases in between. CDR3 region: CASSEMAPLHF. The DNA of the CDR3 is TGTGCCAGCAGTGAAATGGCACCCCTCCACTTT.

The chain has TRBV4-1 and TRBJ2-7, with D perhaps TRBD2 (5 bases). Germline loops: CDR1 MGHRA, CDR2 YSYEKL. V lost 11 bases to trimming and J lost 2 bases, with 28 bases between them. The CDR3 loop spans 17 amino acids. CDR3 sequence: CARTPKEKDSPTYEQYF. The CDR3 DNA is TGCGCCCGAACCCCAAAGGAGAAGGACTCCCCCACCTACGAGCAGTACTTC.

This clonotype was observed a few times. V is TRBV2 and J is TRBJ2-1; 10 positions match TRBD2. The junction had 7 bases not matched to a gene; V was cut back by 6 bases and J by 5 bases. Germline lookup yields CDR1 SNHLY and CDR2 FYNNEI. The CDR3 has 15 amino acids. The CDR3 spells CASRPRTSGNNEQFF. In DNA, the CDR3 is TGTGCCAGCAGGCCGAGGACTAGCGGTAACAATGAGCAGTTCTTC.

This clonotype occurred a few times. The rearrangement links TRBV7-2 to TRBJ2-3; D unclear. The CDR3 is 16 amino acids. Germline CDR1 SGHTA, CDR2 FQGNSA. Trimming cost V 5 bases and J 4 bases, with 19 bases left between them. The CDR3 DNA reads as TGTGCCAGCAGCCCCTTTTGGCGCTTGATATCAGATACGCAGTATTTT. It yields the protein CASSPFWRLISDTQYF. Variable domain in full (rest from reference TRBV7-2 and TRBJ2-3): GAGVSQSPSNKVTEKGKDVELRCDPISGHTALYWYRQSLGQGLEFLIYFQGNSAPDKSGLPSDRFSAERTGGSVSTLTIQRTQQEDSAVYLCASSPFWRLISDTQYFGPGTRLTVL.

The rearrangement links TRBV7-6 to TRBJ1-4; 8 nucleotides line up with TRBD1. J was trimmed by 4 bases and V by 5 bases; bases with no gene match: 6. The CDR3 runs to 15 residues. Germline loops: CDR1 SGHVS, CDR2 FNYEAQ. In DNA form, the CDR3 reads TGTGCCAGCAGCCCCGGACAGGGAGTTAATGAAAAACTGTTTTTT. Its translation is CASSPGQGVNEKLFF.

The chain is built from TRBV11-2 and TRBJ2-3, with D perhaps TRBD1 or TRBD2 (6 bases each). V gave up 2 bases and J gave up 1 base, with 10 bases separating them. The CDR3 loop spans 15 amino acids. From germline, CDR1 is SGHAT and CDR2 FQNNGV. The CDR3 protein is CASSLRGVGTDTQYF. CDR3 nucleotides: TGTGCCAGCAGCTTAAGGGGGGTGGGCACAGATACGCAGTATTTT.

This clonotype appeared once. CDR3 sequence: CASSLDSGYGYTF. CDR3 sequence (DNA): TGTGCCAGCAGCTTAGATTCTGGCTATGGCTACACCTTC. The chain links TRBV11-2 to TRBJ1-2; no clear D gene. This CDR3 has 13 residues. Germline V gene lookup returns CDR1 SGHAT and CDR2 FQNNGV. Trimming removed 0 bases from V and 4 bases from J, with 6 bases in between.

This clonotype was counted many times. The chain joins TRBV7-2 to TRBJ1-3; D gene uncertain. CDR1 and CDR2 from the germline V gene are SGHTA and FQGNSA. The V and J ends lost 3 bases and 0 bases respectively, with 9 bases between them. The CDR3 runs 15 residues. CDR3 loop: CASSLSGNSGNTIYF. In nucleotides, the CDR3 is TGTGCCAGCAGCTTGTCCGGCAACTCTGGAAACACCATATATTTT. The whole variable domain, remainder taken from reference TRBV7-2 and TRBJ1-3, is GAGVSQSPSNKVTEKGKDVELRCDPISGHTALYWYRQSLGQGLEFLIYFQGNSAPDKSGLPSDRFSAERTGGSVSTLTIQRTQQEDSAVYLCASSLSGNSGNTIYFGEGSWLTVV.